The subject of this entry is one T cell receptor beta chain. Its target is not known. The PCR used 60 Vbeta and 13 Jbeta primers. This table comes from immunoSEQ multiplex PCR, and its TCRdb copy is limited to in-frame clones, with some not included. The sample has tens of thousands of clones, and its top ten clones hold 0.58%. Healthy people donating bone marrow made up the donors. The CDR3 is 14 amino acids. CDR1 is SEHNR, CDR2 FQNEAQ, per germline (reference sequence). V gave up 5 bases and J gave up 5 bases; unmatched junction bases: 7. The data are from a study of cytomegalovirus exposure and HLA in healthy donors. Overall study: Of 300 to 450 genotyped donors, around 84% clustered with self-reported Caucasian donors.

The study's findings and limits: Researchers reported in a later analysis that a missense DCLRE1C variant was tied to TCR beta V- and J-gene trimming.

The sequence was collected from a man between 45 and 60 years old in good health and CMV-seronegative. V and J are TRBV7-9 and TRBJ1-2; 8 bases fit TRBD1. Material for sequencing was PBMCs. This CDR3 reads CASSKTGGTYGYTF. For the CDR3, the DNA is TGTGCCAGCAGCAAAACAGGGGGTACTTATGGCTACACCTTC.